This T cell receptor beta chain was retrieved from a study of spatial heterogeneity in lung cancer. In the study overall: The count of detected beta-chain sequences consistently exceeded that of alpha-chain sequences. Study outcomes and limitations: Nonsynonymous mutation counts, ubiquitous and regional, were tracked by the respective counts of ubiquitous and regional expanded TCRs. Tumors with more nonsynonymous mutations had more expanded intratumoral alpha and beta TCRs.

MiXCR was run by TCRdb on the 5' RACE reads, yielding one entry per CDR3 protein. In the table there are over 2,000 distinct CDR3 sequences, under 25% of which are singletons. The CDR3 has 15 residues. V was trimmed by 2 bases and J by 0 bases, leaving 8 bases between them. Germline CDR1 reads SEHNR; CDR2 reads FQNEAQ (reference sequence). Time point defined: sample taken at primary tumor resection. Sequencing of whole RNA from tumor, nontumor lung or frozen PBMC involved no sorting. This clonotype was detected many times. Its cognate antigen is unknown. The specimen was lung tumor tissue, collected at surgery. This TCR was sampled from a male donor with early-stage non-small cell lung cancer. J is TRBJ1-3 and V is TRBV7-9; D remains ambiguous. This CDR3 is CASSLKGISGNTIYF. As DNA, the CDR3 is TGTGCCAGCAGCTTAAAAGGGATCTCTGGAAACACCATATATTTT.